This TCR beta chain originates from a study of blood T cells in healthy people across ages. A second about 6 to 12 cycle PCR used barcoded and J-beta primers. TCRdb itself ran the 5' RACE reads through MiXCR, one entry per CDR3 protein. The sample contains about 1.4 million distinct CDR3 sequences, 45% to 70% of which appear only once. Trimming shortened V by 0 bases and J by 6 bases, and 9 bases separated the two germline ends. The germline gives CDR1 SGHRS, CDR2 YFSETQ. This CDR3 comprises 13 residues. Sequenced input: blood. The receptor was isolated from a young man in good health. The J gene is TRBJ1-2, the V gene TRBV5-1; D remains ambiguous. The CDR3 DNA follows: TGCGCCAGCAGCTTGGGGGAGAGGGATGGCTACACCTTC. It translates to CASSLGERDGYTF.